Below, one T cell receptor beta chain is given with its context. The antigen is not known. The table came from immunoSEQ multiplex PCR; TCRdb's copy has only in-frame clones and leaves some out. The table records approximately 30,000 clones, roughly nine tenths of them present only once. Trimming cost V 0 bases and J 5 bases, with 8 bases left between them. The CDR3 extends over 13 amino acids. CDR1 is SGDLS and CDR2 is YYNGEE in the germline V gene. This sample stems from a study of PD-L1 blockade in urothelial cancer. On the study more broadly: Patients' prior chemotherapy regimens numbered 0 to 3. Median blood clonality was roughly 0.078, with 75,000 to 90,000 unique TCRs. Notes on the study in general: Tumor-associated blood clones were expanded more by durable-benefit patients at 3 weeks.

Time point defined: peripheral blood 6 weeks after treatment start. The sequence came from a man of 80 years or more with urothelial cancer. Sequenced material: PBMCs, taken around atezolizumab (anti-PD-L1) treatment. This chain connects TRBV9 to TRBJ2-5; D is unclear. CDR3 amino acids: CASSVALQETQYF. CDR3 nucleotides: TGTGCCAGCAGCGTAGCTTTACAGGAGACCCAGTACTTC.